This TCR beta chain was recovered during a study of blood T cell repertoires in COVID-19. Study context: T cells, B-cell-depleted T cells, or PBMCs provided the cDNA or gDNA that served as material.

Authors' processing steps: Reference gene primer amplification gave estimated nucleated cell counts. The data were produced by immunoSEQ multiplex PCR, yet TCRdb's version contains in-frame clones alone and is incomplete. That table gives V, J and clone size, and the DNA gave D and trimming. The sample holds hundreds of thousands of clones, roughly 79% seen once. J gave up 6 bases and V 1 base, and 4 bases lay outside the gene matches. Germline CDR1 reads SGHTA; CDR2 reads FQGNSA. The CDR3 runs 15 residues. This sequence originates from a woman of 80 years or more with acute or convalescent COVID-19. The rearrangement joins TRBV7-2 to TRBJ2-7, with TRBD1 matching over 12 bases. The sample taken for sequencing was peripheral blood. The CDR3 here is CASSLEGTGGREQYF. In DNA form, the CDR3 reads TGTGCCAGCAGCTTAGAAGGGACAGGGGGCCGCGAGCAGTACTTC.